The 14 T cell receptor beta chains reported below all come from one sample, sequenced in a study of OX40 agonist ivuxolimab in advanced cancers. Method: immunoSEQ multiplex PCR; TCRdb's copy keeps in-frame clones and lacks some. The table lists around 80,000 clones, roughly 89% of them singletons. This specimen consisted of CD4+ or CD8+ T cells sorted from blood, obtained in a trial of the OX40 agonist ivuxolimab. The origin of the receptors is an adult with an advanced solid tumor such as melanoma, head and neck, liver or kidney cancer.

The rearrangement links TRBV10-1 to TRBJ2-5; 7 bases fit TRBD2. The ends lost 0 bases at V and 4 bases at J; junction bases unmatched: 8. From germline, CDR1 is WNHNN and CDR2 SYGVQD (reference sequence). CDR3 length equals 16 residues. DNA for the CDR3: TGCGCCAGCAGTGAGTCGGGAGGGGACGGGGGAGAGACCCAGTACTTC. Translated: CASSESGGDGGETQYF.

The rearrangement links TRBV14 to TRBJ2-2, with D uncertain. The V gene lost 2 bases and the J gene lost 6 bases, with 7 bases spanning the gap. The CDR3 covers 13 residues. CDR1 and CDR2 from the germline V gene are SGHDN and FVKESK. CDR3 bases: TGTGCCAGCAGCCAACCAAGGGCCGGGGAGCTGTTTTTT. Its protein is CASSQPRAGELFF. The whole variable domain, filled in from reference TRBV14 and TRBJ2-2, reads EAGVTQFPSHSVIEKGQTVTLRCDPISGHDNLYWYRRVMGKEIKFLLHFVKESKQDESGMPNNRFLAERTGGTYSTLKVQPAELEDSGVYFCASSQPRAGELFFGEGSRLTVL.

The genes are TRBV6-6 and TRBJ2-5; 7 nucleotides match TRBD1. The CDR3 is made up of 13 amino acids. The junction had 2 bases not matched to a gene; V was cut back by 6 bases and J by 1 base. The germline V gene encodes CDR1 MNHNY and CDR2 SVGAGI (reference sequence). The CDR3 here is CASRGQPQETQYF. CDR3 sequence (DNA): TGTGCCAGCAGGGGACAGCCCCAAGAGACCCAGTACTTC.

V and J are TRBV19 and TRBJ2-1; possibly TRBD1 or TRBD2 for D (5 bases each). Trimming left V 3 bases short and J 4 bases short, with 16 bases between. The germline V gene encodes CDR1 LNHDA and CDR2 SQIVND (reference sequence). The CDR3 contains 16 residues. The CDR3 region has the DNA TGTGCCAGTAGTATGAGGGGCGGTGCAATTTACAATGAGCAGTTCTTC. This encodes CASSMRGGAIYNEQFF.

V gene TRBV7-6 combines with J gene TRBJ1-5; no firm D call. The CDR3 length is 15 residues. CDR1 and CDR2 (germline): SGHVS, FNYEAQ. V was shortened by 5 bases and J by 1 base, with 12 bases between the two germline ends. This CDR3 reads CASSLGTVSNQPQHF. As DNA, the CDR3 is TGTGCCAGCAGCCTAGGTACGGTGAGCAATCAGCCCCAGCATTTT.

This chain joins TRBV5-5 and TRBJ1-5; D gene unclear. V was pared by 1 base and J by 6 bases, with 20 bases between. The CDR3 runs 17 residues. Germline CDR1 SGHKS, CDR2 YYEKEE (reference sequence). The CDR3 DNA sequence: TGTGCCAGCAGCTTGTTACCGCTCCCTAGGGATAGTCAGCCCCAGCATTTT. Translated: CASSLLPLPRDSQPQHF. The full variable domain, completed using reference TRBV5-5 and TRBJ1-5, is DAGVTQSPTHLIKTRGQQVTLRCSPISGHKSVSWYQQVLGQGPQFIFQYYEKEERGRGNFPDRFSARQFPNYSSELNVNALLLGDSALYLCASSLLPLPRDSQPQHFGDGTRLSIL.

CDR3 DNA sequence: TGTGCCAGCAGCCCATGGGGGGATACGCAGTATTTT. It translates to CASSPWGDTQYF. The genes are TRBV7-9 and TRBJ2-3; possibly TRBD1 or TRBD2 for D (5 bases each). V was pared by 5 bases and J by 6 bases, with 9 bases between. The CDR3 runs 12 residues. Germline V gene sequence: CDR1 SEHNR, CDR2 FQNEAQ (reference sequence). Combining the CDR3 with reference TRBV7-9 and TRBJ2-3 gives the whole variable domain DTGVSQNPRHKITKRGQNVTFRCDPISEHNRLYWYRQTLGQGPEFLTYFQNEAQLEKSRLLSDRFSAERPKGSFSTLEIQRTEQGDSAMYLCASSPWGDTQYFGPGTRLTVL.

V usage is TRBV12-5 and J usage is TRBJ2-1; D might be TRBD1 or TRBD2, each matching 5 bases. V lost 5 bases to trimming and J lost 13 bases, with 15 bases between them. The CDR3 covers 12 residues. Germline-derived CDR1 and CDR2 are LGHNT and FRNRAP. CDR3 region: CASGPIGTSQFF. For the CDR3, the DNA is TGTGCTAGTGGTCCGATCGGGACGTCTCAGTTCTTC.

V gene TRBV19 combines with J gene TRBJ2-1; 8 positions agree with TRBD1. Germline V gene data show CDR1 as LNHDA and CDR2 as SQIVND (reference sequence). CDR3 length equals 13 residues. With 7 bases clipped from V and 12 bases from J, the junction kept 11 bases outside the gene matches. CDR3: CASNRGNDDRQFF. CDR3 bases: TGTGCCAGTAACAGGGGGAACGATGATAGGCAGTTCTTC.

CDR3 protein: CASSYGLSGYNEQFF. In nucleotides, the CDR3 is TGCGCCAGCAGCTACGGACTATCTGGGTACAATGAGCAGTTCTTC. This chain joins TRBV5-1 and TRBJ2-1; D is perhaps TRBD2 (6 bases). The CDR3 runs to 15 residues. Looked up from germline, CDR1 is SGHRS and CDR2 is YFSETQ. Trimming cost V 3 bases and J 4 bases, with 14 bases left between them.

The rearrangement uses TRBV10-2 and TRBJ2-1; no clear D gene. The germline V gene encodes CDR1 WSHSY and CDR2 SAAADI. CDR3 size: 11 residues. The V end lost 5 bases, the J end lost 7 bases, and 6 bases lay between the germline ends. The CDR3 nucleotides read TGCGCCAGCAGTTTAAGGAATGAGCAGTTCTTC. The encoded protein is CASSLRNEQFF.

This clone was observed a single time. CDR3 DNA: TGTGCCAGTAGTATAGGACAGGGGCCCGGGGAGCTGTTTTTT. It specifies CASSIGQGPGELFF. The chain is built from TRBV19 and TRBJ2-2, with 8 bases aligning to TRBD1. Germline trimming cut 1 base from V and 6 bases from J; bases unmatched to any gene: 1. The germline V gene has CDR1 LNHDA and CDR2 SQIVND (reference sequence). The CDR3 extends over 14 amino acids. The variable domain in full, with the rest retrieved from reference TRBV19 and TRBJ2-2, is DGGITQSPKYLFRKEGQNVTLSCEQNLNHDAMYWYRQDPGQGLRLIYYSQIVNDFQKGDIAEGYSVSREKKESFPLTVTSAQKNPTAFYLCASSIGQGPGELFFGEGSRLTVL.

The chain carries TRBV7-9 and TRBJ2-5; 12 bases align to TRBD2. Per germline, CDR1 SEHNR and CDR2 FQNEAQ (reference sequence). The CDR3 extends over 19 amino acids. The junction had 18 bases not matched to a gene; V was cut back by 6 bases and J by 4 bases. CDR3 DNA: TGTGCCAGCAGGATTCACGCTAAGACCGGGACTAGCGGGCGAGAGACCCAGTACTTC. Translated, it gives CASRIHAKTGTSGRETQYF.

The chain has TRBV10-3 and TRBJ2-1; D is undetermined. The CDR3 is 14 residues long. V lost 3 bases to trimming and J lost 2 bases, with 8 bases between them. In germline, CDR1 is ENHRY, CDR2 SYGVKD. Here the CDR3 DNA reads TGTGCCATCAGTGAAAGGGAACCCTACAATGAGCAGTTCTTC. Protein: CAISEREPYNEQFF.